This T cell receptor (beta chain) was documented in a study of chemoradiotherapy in HPV16-positive cancers. Details on this clone: Its target is unknown. Other DNA sequences from this sample encode an identical CDR3 as well.

Profiled with immunoSEQ multiplex PCR; TCRdb holds only in-frame clones, not every one. The sample lists 13,000 to 15,000 clones, approximately 86% seen once, with approximately 3.6% in the top ten. Regarding the study as a whole: Candidate HPV-specific clones and E7-related TCR motifs grew in tumor during treatment.

This sequence was found in a human donor with HPV-associated anogenital cancer. Sequences were derived from blood, sampled from a patient who underwent chemoradiotherapy.

The CDR3, as DNA: TGTGCCATCAGTGGGGTCAATCAGCCCCAGCATTTT. Its translation: CAISGVNQPQHF. The genes are TRBV10-3 and TRBJ1-5; D is unclear. CDR1 and CDR2 (germline): ENHRY, SYGVKD. The V end was cut by 4 bases, the J end by 3 bases, with 4 bases between. CDR3 length: 12 amino acids.